Listed here are 6 T cell receptor beta chains from one sample, sequenced in a study of OX40 agonist ivuxolimab in advanced cancers. Sequenced by immunoSEQ multiplex PCR; TCRdb stores in-frame clones only, minus some. The table shows about 93,000 clones, with 90% to 95% occurring only once. Material: CD4+ or CD8+ T cells sorted from blood, obtained in a trial of the OX40 agonist ivuxolimab. These receptors were taken from an adult with an advanced solid tumor such as melanoma, head and neck, liver or kidney cancer.

For the CDR3, the DNA is TGTGCCAGCAGTCCCCGGACGGAGGCCTACGAGCAGTACTTC. This encodes CASSPRTEAYEQYF. The genes are TRBV6-1 and TRBJ2-7, with D possibly being TRBD2 (5 bases). V lost 5 bases to trimming and J lost 2 bases, with 13 bases between them. Per the germline V gene, CDR1 is MNHNS and CDR2 is SASEGT. The CDR3 is 14 residues long.

The rearrangement uses TRBV7-3 and TRBJ1-2, with 7 bases identical to TRBD1. V dropped 5 bases and J dropped 8; count of bases not matched to a gene: 11. Germline CDR1 SGHTA, CDR2 FQGTGA. The CDR3 consists of 14 residues. The DNA of the CDR3 is TGTGCCAGCAGCCTAGGCACAGGGGCGGAGGGCTACACCTTC. This gives the protein CASSLGTGAEGYTF.

This chain uses TRBV14 with TRBJ2-1; tentative D call: TRBD2 (5 bases). The CDR3 has 17 amino acids. Trimming removed 4 bases from V and 5 bases from J, with 21 bases in between. Germline CDR1 SGHDN, CDR2 FVKESK. CDR3 loop: CASSRGLGTLTNNEQFF. CDR3 in DNA: TGTGCCAGCAGCCGTGGACTGGGAACATTAACAAACAATGAGCAGTTCTTC.

This rearrangement joins TRBV27 to TRBJ2-5; perhaps TRBD1 as D (5 bases). V lost 3 bases, J lost 7 bases, and 12 bases lay in between. The CDR3 spans 13 residues. The V gene's germline CDR1 is MNHEY and CDR2 SMNVEV (reference sequence). CDR3 protein: CASSFDGAATQYF. As DNA, the CDR3 is TGTGCCAGCAGTTTTGATGGGGCGGCGACCCAGTACTTC.

This clone was observed a single time. The gene calls are TRBV4-2 and TRBJ2-3; tentatively, D is TRBD2 (6 bases). Per the germline V gene, CDR1 is LGHNA and CDR2 is YNFKEQ. This CDR3 is 16 amino acids long. Trimming took off 6 bases at V and 4 bases at J, with 20 bases between the two ends. The CDR3 DNA reads as TGTGCCAGCAGTCGTACCGGTCCGGGAGAAGCAGATACGCAGTATTTT. Translated, it gives CASSRTGPGEADTQYF.

The chain carries TRBV30 and TRBJ1-2, with 8 bases matching TRBD1. The CDR3 runs to 17 residues. The V gene's germline CDR1 is GTSNPN and CDR2 SVGIG (reference sequence). The V and J ends lost 3 bases and 3 bases, in that order; junction bases with no gene match: 15. The CDR3 reads CAWRARGTGSSHYGYTF. DNA of the CDR3: TGTGCCTGGAGAGCTAGGGGGACAGGATCCAGTCACTATGGCTACACCTTC. Full variable domain (outside the CDR3, taken from reference TRBV30 and TRBJ1-2): SQTIHQWPATLVQPVGSPLSLECTVEGTSNPNLYWYRQAAGRGLQLLFYSVGIGQISSEVPQNLSASRPQDRQFILSSKKLLLSDSGFYLCAWRARGTGSSHYGYTFGSGTRLTVV.